The source of this T cell receptor (beta chain) is a study of long-term antiretroviral therapy in people with HIV. Regarding this clone: Its target is unknown.

General study points: Pre-ART expanded TRB clones stayed dominant throughout, though often decreasing after ART. Against controls, HIV repertoires showed narrower ranges of CDR3 length.

An immunoSEQ assay, version v3.0, was performed at survey level. TCRdb's copy holds only in-frame clones and misses some; the assay was immunoSEQ multiplex PCR. The sample records 20,000 to 30,000 clones, about four fifths being singletons. The material was unsorted PBMCs, obtained 0.4 years after starting antiretroviral therapy. The TCR comes from a man in his fifties with HIV.

CDR3 bases: TGTGCCACCAGGCCGGACAGGACGAACACCGGGGAGCTGTTTTTT. Its protein is CATRPDRTNTGELFF. V usage is TRBV15 and J usage is TRBJ2-2; 7 bases align to TRBD1. CDR3 length: 15 residues. J lost 0 bases, V lost 6 bases, and 4 bases had no gene match. Germline CDR1 reads LNHNV; CDR2 reads YYDKDF (reference sequence).